The 25 T cell receptor beta chains below were found in one sample sequenced in a study of T cells in Graves' hyperthyroidism and ophthalmopathy. RNA transcripts served as the template for amplifying TCR beta CDR3 regions. HTBI primers drove first-round RT-PCR of the TCR CDR3. One entry per CDR3 protein results from TCRdb running MiXCR on the multiplex PCR reads. The repertoire holds around 520,000 distinct CDR3 sequences, with around 13% as singletons. Material: blood. The receptors stem from a middle-aged woman with Graves' hyperthyroidism.

The CDR3 DNA is TGTGCCAGCAGCCCCCAGACAGGGCGAATGGACGAGCAGTACTTC. Translated: CASSPQTGRMDEQYF. The V gene is TRBV13, the J gene TRBJ2-7; 7 nucleotides line up with TRBD1. The trim removed 5 bases at V and 5 bases at J, leaving 12 bases unmatched. Germline values: CDR1 PRHDT, CDR2 FYEKMQ (reference sequence). This CDR3 has 15 residues.

The CDR3 protein is CSARPEGWGADTQYF. CDR3 coding DNA: TGCAGTGCTAGGCCGGAGGGCTGGGGGGCAGATACGCAGTATTTT. The chain recombines TRBV20-1 with TRBJ2-3; possibly TRBD2 for D (6 bases). The CDR3 is 15 residues long. CDR1 and CDR2 from the germline V gene are DFQATT and SNEGSKA (reference sequence). Trimming removed 3 bases from V and 4 bases from J, with 17 bases in between.

At least ten counts were recorded for this clonotype. The J gene is TRBJ1-1, the V gene TRBV2; D unclear. Germline CDR1 SNHLY, CDR2 FYNNEI. Trimming took off 5 bases at V and 4 bases at J, with 8 bases between the two ends. This CDR3 region has 12 residues. The CDR3 is CASSPHGTEAFF. In DNA, the CDR3 is TGTGCCAGCAGTCCCCACGGCACTGAAGCTTTCTTT.

The count of this clonotype is one. The CDR3 nucleotides read TGTGCCAGCAGCCCAGGGGTCTCCAAATACAATGAGCAGTTCTTC. This gives the protein CASSPGVSKYNEQFF. The gene calls are TRBV3-1 and TRBJ2-1; D might be TRBD1 (6 bases). CDR1 is LGHDT and CDR2 is YNNKEL in the germline V gene (reference sequence). This CDR3 spans 15 amino acids. V was trimmed by 4 bases and J by 4 bases, leaving 14 bases between them.

The table lists this clonotype with a few counts. This rearrangement joins TRBV12-5 to TRBJ2-1, with 11 nucleotides matching TRBD2. V was clipped by 2 bases and J by 3 bases; unmatched bases: 15. Germline loops: CDR1 LGHNT, CDR2 FRNRAP. The CDR3 is 20 amino acids. CDR3 coding DNA: TGTGCTAGTGGTTTGTCCCGTTCAAGAGAGACTAGCGGGAACTACAATGAGCAGTTCTTC. Translating gives CASGLSRSRETSGNYNEQFF.

This clonotype was observed a few times. The chain recombines TRBV2 with TRBJ2-4; TRBD1 matches 7 bases. The CDR3 is 12 residues long. Losses at the gene ends were 6 bases for V and 8 bases for J; bases not matched to a gene: 4. From germline, CDR1 is SNHLY and CDR2 FYNNEI. The CDR3: CASREQGYIQYF. The CDR3, as DNA: TGTGCCAGCAGGGAACAGGGGTACATTCAGTACTTC.

V usage is TRBV7-9 and J usage is TRBJ2-2; TRBD1 might be the D (5 bases). CDR1 and CDR2 (germline): SEHNR, FQNEAQ (reference sequence). The CDR3 loop spans 15 amino acids. V was cut by 3 bases and J by 6 bases, with 14 bases left in between. The CDR3 is CASSFTDTTAGELFF. CDR3 nucleotide sequence: TGTGCCAGCAGCTTCACGGACACCACCGCCGGGGAGCTGTTTTTT.

This clonotype was observed at least ten times. The chain combines TRBV18 with TRBJ2-7, with 9 bases identical to TRBD1. Germline values: CDR1 KGHSH, CDR2 LQKENI. Losses at the gene ends were 2 bases for V and 3 bases for J; bases not matched to a gene: 5. This CDR3 comprises 15 residues. CDR3 in DNA: TGTGCCAGCTCACCAGGGACAGGGAAAATCTACGAGCAGTACTTC. It is translated as CASSPGTGKIYEQYF.

This clonotype was picked up many times. This rearrangement joins TRBV28 to TRBJ2-3, with 8 bases that match TRBD2. V lost 8 bases, J lost 2 bases, and 9 bases stayed unmatched. Germline CDR1 is MDHEN and CDR2 is SYDVKM. The CDR3 has 15 amino acids. In DNA, the CDR3 is TGTGCCAGCGGAGCGGGAGACGAGATCACAGATACGCAGTATTTT. This sequence encodes CASGAGDEITDTQYF.

This clonotype showed up just a few times. J is TRBJ2-7 and V is TRBV11-3; 10 positions agree with TRBD2. Germline CDR1 reads SGHNT; CDR2 reads YENEEA. J lost 1 base, V lost 5 bases, and 11 bases had no gene match. This CDR3 contains 17 residues. In DNA, the CDR3 is TGTGCCAGCAGCAAGAGGACTAGCGGAGGAACGTCCTACGAGCAGTACTTC. Protein: CASSKRTSGGTSYEQYF.

This clonotype was counted many times. The chain links TRBV27 to TRBJ2-7; weak D call: TRBD2 (6 bases). With 7 bases removed from V and 2 bases from J, the gap between germline ends came to 15 bases. This CDR3 comprises 14 residues. Germline-derived CDR1 and CDR2 are MNHEY and SMNVEV (reference sequence). The CDR3 sequence: CASKLTGDTYEQYF. CDR3 sequence (DNA): TGTGCCAGCAAACTCACGGGAGATACCTACGAGCAGTACTTC.

A few counts support this clonotype. CDR3 nucleotides: TGTGCCAGCAGCTTAGCAAACCAGGGTATGGGGAACTATGGCTACACCTTC. Translating it yields CASSLANQGMGNYGYTF. The chain uses TRBV7-2 and TRBJ1-2; a possible D gene is TRBD1 (5 bases). This CDR3 is built from 17 residues. Trimming took 0 bases from V and 2 from J, leaving 16 bases between them. Germline V gene lookup returns CDR1 SGHTA and CDR2 FQGNSA.

This clonotype was found many times. The chain is built from TRBV28 and TRBJ1-1, with TRBD1 identical over 10 bases. The CDR3 spans 15 residues. Germline CDR1 is MDHEN and CDR2 is SYDVKM. The V gene end was trimmed by 3 bases and the J gene end by 3 bases; junction bases not matched to a gene: 4. Written as DNA, the CDR3 is TGTGCCAGCAGTTTCCCGGACAGGGGGGACACTGAAGCTTTCTTT. Translating gives CASSFPDRGDTEAFF. The complete variable domain, with remaining parts taken from reference TRBV28 and TRBJ1-1, reads DVKVTQSSRYLVKRTGEKVFLECVQDMDHENMFWYRQDPGLGLRLIYFSYDVKMKEKGDIPEGYSVSREKKERFSLILESASTNQTSMYLCASSFPDRGDTEAFFGQGTRLTVV.

The sample holds many counts of this clonotype. This rearrangement joins TRBV3-1 to TRBJ2-2; D might be TRBD2 (6 bases). Germline loops: CDR1 LGHDT, CDR2 YNNKEL (reference sequence). Trimming took off 7 bases at V and 4 bases at J, with 13 bases between the two ends. This CDR3 has 14 amino acids. In DNA, the CDR3 is TGTGCCAGCACCTCCGGGGGACCCACCGGGGAGCTGTTTTTT. It translates to CASTSGGPTGELFF.

The rearrangement joins TRBV20-1 to TRBJ2-3; 8 positions match TRBD2. Losses at the gene ends were 5 bases for V and 3 bases for J; bases not matched to a gene: 7. Germline CDR1 DFQATT, CDR2 SNEGSKA (reference sequence). This CDR3 is 14 amino acids long. DNA of the CDR3: TGCAGTGCTCCCCCCGGCGGGAGGACAGATACGCAGTATTTT. The encoded protein is CSAPPGGRTDTQYF.

The gene calls are TRBV6-1 and TRBJ1-1, with D hard to call. V was pared by 7 bases and J by 0 bases, with 12 bases between. CDR1 MNHNS and CDR2 SASEGT come from the germline V gene. The CDR3 sequence is 14 residues long. Here the CDR3 DNA reads TGTGCCAGCAAGGTGGGGAGTATGAACACTGAAGCTTTCTTT. Protein product: CASKVGSMNTEAFF.

This clonotype was seen at least ten times. The chain couples TRBV6-1 to TRBJ2-7, with TRBD2 as a possible D gene (6 bases). From germline, CDR1 is MNHNS and CDR2 SASEGT. V lost 8 bases, J lost 3 bases, and 17 bases lay in between. The CDR3 consists of 14 residues. CDR3 amino acids: CASGTYKTYYEQYF. The CDR3 nucleotides read TGTGCCAGCGGGACTTATAAGACTTACTACGAGCAGTACTTC.

This clonotype was counted only a few times. The chain's CDR3 is CASSMTGLRGTNQETQYF. In DNA form, the CDR3 reads TGTGCCAGTAGTATGACAGGGTTGCGCGGGACCAACCAAGAGACCCAGTACTTC. This chain links TRBV19 with TRBJ2-5, with D perhaps matching TRBD1 (7 bases). Germline V gene sequence: CDR1 LNHDA, CDR2 SQIVND (reference sequence). V was clipped by 3 bases and J by 0 bases, with 20 bases between them. This CDR3 region has 18 residues.

This clonotype has more than one count but fewer than ten. This sequence may be a read error, since a much larger clone differs from it by one base. V usage is TRBV6-1 and J usage is TRBJ2-1; D tentatively fits TRBD1 or TRBD2 (5 bases each). This CDR3 spans 16 amino acids. CDR1 is MNHNS and CDR2 is SASEGT in the germline V gene. Trimming took off 1 base at V and 2 bases at J, with 12 bases between the two ends. Written as DNA, the CDR3 is TGTGCCAGCAGTGAAGTGCACGGGACCACCTACAATGAGCAGTTCTTC. This translates into CASSEVHGTTYNEQFF.

This clonotype has a handful of counts. An end of the junction differs from the germline gene, which may be a read error. This rearrangement joins TRBV6-2 or TRBV6-3 to TRBJ2-1; D not certain. CDR1 MNHEY and CDR2 SVGEGT come from the germline V gene. This CDR3 comprises 14 residues. DNA for the CDR3: TGTGTCAGCAGTCCCCAAGGGCCCCACAATGAGCAGTTCTTC. This translates into CVSSPQGPHNEQFF.

In this sample, this clonotype turned up a few times. This may arise from a read error, as a much more abundant clone is one base away. This chain joins TRBV3-1 and TRBJ2-3; a possible D gene is TRBD1 (5 bases). This CDR3 is 15 amino acids long. Germline CDR1 reads LGHDT; CDR2 reads YNNKEL (reference sequence). Trimming stripped 1 base from V and 7 bases from J, with 15 bases between. Written as DNA, the CDR3 is TGTGCCAGCAGCCAAGGGGGCTTCAATTGGAATACGCAGTATTTT. It translates to CASSQGGFNWNTQYF.

The rearrangement joins TRBV20-1 to TRBJ1-5; unclear D gene. V lost 0 bases, J lost 5 bases, and 8 bases lay in between. The CDR3 runs to 13 residues. The germline V gene encodes CDR1 DFQATT and CDR2 SNEGSKA (reference sequence). The CDR3 here is CSARDVGDQPQHF. The DNA of the CDR3 is TGCAGTGCTAGAGATGTTGGGGATCAGCCCCAGCATTTT.

The sample holds a few counts of this clonotype. This rearrangement joins TRBV27 to TRBJ2-7, with TRBD2 matching 10 bases. This CDR3 is 15 amino acids long. Germline-derived CDR1 and CDR2 are MNHEY and SMNVEV (reference sequence). Trimming cost V 6 bases and J 3 bases; bases outside gene matches: 8. As DNA, the CDR3 is TGTGCCAGCAGACCCTCCGGGACTAGCGACTACGAGCAGTACTTC. Its translation is CASRPSGTSDYEQYF.

In its sample, this clonotype was seen many times. The V call is TRBV6-2 or TRBV6-3, the J call TRBJ2-7; 7 nucleotides line up with TRBD2. V gave up 2 bases and J gave up 2 bases; unmatched junction bases: 6. This CDR3 has 15 amino acids. The germline CDR1 and CDR2 sequences are MNHEY and SVGEGT. The CDR3 region is CASSYGASGPYEQYF. The CDR3 DNA sequence: TGTGCCAGCAGTTACGGGGCTAGCGGCCCCTACGAGCAGTACTTC.

The table lists this clonotype with many counts. The chain is built from TRBV7-8 and TRBJ1-3; D unclear. V lost 0 bases to trimming and J lost 4 bases, with 4 bases between them. The germline gives CDR1 SGHVS, CDR2 FQNEAQ. The CDR3 length is 13 residues. CDR3 sequence reads: CASSLAFGNTIYF. The DNA for the CDR3 is TGTGCCAGCAGCTTAGCGTTCGGAAACACCATATATTTT.